The present T cell receptor beta chain was sequenced within a study of blood T cell repertoires in COVID-19. The overall study: T cells, B-cell-depleted T cells, or PBMCs supplied cDNA or gDNA.

Germline V gene lookup returns CDR1 MNHNS and CDR2 SASEGT. V lost 1 base to trimming and J lost 5 bases, with 6 bases between them. The CDR3 runs to 13 residues. In the authors' workflow: Amplification of reference gene primers was used by the study to estimate nucleated cell counts. Assay used: immunoSEQ multiplex PCR; TCRdb lists only in-frame clones, some missing. The V and J calls and clone size are taken from that table; D and trimming were inferred from the DNA. The repertoire includes approximately 110,000 clones, about 93% of them detected once, and around 2% sits in the top ten. Followed over time, Seattle patients had been enrolled while infection was active.

The source of this sequence is a man in his fifties with COVID-19, enrolled during active disease. The sample taken for sequencing was peripheral blood. V and J are TRBV6-1 and TRBJ1-5, with D hard to call. CDR3 coding DNA: TGTGCCAGCAGTGAAGTTATAGATCAGCCCCAGCATTTT. Its translation is CASSEVIDQPQHF.